A single sample gave rise to the 23 T cell receptor beta chains below, sequenced in a study of T cells in Graves' hyperthyroidism and ophthalmopathy. TCR beta CDR3 regions were amplified from RNA. The HTBI set primed first-round TCR CDR3 RT-PCR. TCRdb re-analysed the multiplex PCR reads in MiXCR, keeping a single row per CDR3 protein. This sample yields a few hundred thousand distinct CDR3 sequences, of which 22% are seen a single time; under 55% belongs to the top ten. The specimen was blood. The receptors derive from a woman aged 70 to 79 with Graves' ophthalmopathy.

There are many counts of this clonotype. The chain uses TRBV12-3 or TRBV12-4 and TRBJ1-5, with D maybe TRBD1 (6 bases). This CDR3 spans 15 amino acids. The V and J ends lost 5 bases and 0 bases respectively, with 11 bases between them. The CDR3 is CASSPRGLSNQPQHF. CDR3 DNA sequence: TGTGCCAGCAGTCCCAGGGGACTTAGCAATCAGCCCCAGCATTTT.

For the CDR3, the DNA is TGTGCCACCAGCAGCCGACTAGCGGGAGCCGGAGATACGCAGTATTTT. Encoded protein: CATSSRLAGAGDTQYF. The chain couples TRBV15 to TRBJ2-3; 12 nucleotides align to TRBD2. Per the germline V gene, CDR1 is LNHNV and CDR2 is YYDKDF (reference sequence). Trimming cost V 3 bases and J 5 bases; bases outside gene matches: 6. CDR3 length equals 16 residues.

The genes are TRBV2 and TRBJ2-2; 10 bases map to TRBD1. The germline CDR1 and CDR2 sequences are SNHLY and FYNNEI. The V segment lost 7 bases and the J segment 4 bases; nucleotides outside the gene matches: 6. The CDR3 covers 15 residues. CDR3 in amino acids: CASTIRTGGTGELFF. DNA for the CDR3: TGTGCCAGCACTATAAGGACAGGGGGCACCGGGGAGCTGTTTTTT.

This clonotype was detected a few times. V gene TRBV10-3 combines with J gene TRBJ2-5; D remains ambiguous. Trimming shortened V by 3 bases and J by 5 bases, and 7 bases separated the two germline ends. The CDR3 has 12 amino acids. Germline V gene lookup returns CDR1 ENHRY and CDR2 SYGVKD. CDR3 loop: CAISEGLETQYF. The CDR3 coding sequence is TGTGCCATCAGTGAAGGGTTGGAGACCCAGTACTTC.

This clonotype was found many times. The chain recombines TRBV12-3 or TRBV12-4 with TRBJ2-1; D tentatively reads TRBD1 or TRBD2 (5 bases each). Trimming removed 5 bases from V and 4 bases from J, with 9 bases in between. The CDR3 is made up of 13 amino acids. The chain's CDR3 is CASSPEGYNEQFF. DNA for the CDR3: TGTGCCAGCAGTCCTGAGGGGTACAATGAGCAGTTCTTC.

This clonotype occurred a few times. The chain carries TRBV27 and TRBJ1-4, with TRBD1 as a possible D gene (5 bases). V was pared by 6 bases and J by 6 bases, with 14 bases between. There are 14 residues in the CDR3. In germline, CDR1 is MNHEY, CDR2 SMNVEV (reference sequence). CDR3 amino acids: CASRAVGTHEKLFF. CDR3 bases: TGTGCCAGCAGGGCCGTAGGGACTCATGAAAAACTGTTTTTT.

This rearrangement joins TRBV3-1 to TRBJ2-4; D is undetermined. The V gene lost 3 bases and the J gene lost 6 bases, with 24 bases spanning the gap. CDR1 and CDR2 from the germline V gene are LGHDT and YNNKEL (reference sequence). This CDR3 has 18 residues. CDR3 in amino acids: CASSHRVLDPATLNIQYF. For the CDR3, the DNA is TGTGCCAGCAGCCACCGGGTTCTGGACCCGGCCACCTTAAACATTCAGTACTTC.

This clonotype was counted many times. The gene calls are TRBV20-1 and TRBJ1-1, with TRBD1 as a possible D gene (5 bases). V was clipped by 3 bases and J by 3 bases, with 14 bases between them. Germline V gives CDR1 DFQATT, CDR2 SNEGSKA (reference sequence). This CDR3 has 14 residues. The CDR3 DNA reads as TGCAGTGCTAGTCCTGAGGGGTGGGACACTGAAGCTTTCTTT. It encodes CSASPEGWDTEAFF.

A remark on this clonotype: Possible read error: a much larger clone is one base away. This chain connects TRBV7-9 to TRBJ1-2, with D unclear. The CDR3 length is 12 residues. V was clipped by 8 bases and J by 4 bases, with 11 bases between them. Germline V gene lookup returns CDR1 SEHNR and CDR2 FQNEAQ (reference sequence). The CDR3, as DNA: TGTGCCAGCGGCCCTAGTGGCTATGGCTACACCTTC. This sequence encodes CASGPSGYGYTF. The complete variable domain, with remaining parts taken from reference TRBV7-9 and TRBJ1-2, reads DTGVSQNPRHKITKRGQNVTFRCDPISEHNRLYWYRQTLGQGPEFLTYFQNEAQLEKSRLLSDRFSAERPKGSFSTLEIQRTEQGDSAMYLCASGPSGYGYTFGSGTRLTVV.

In this sample, this clonotype turned up many times. This chain uses TRBV11-2 with TRBJ2-7; 9 bases map to TRBD2. The CDR3 totals 15 residues. Per the germline V gene, CDR1 is SGHAT and CDR2 is FQNNGV. The J segment lost 2 bases and the V segment lost 2 bases, leaving 4 bases of the junction unmatched. CDR3 amino acids: CASSLTRGGPYEQYF. CDR3 nucleotide sequence: TGTGCCAGCAGCTTAACGCGGGGGGGTCCCTACGAGCAGTACTTC.

This clonotype has a count of ten or more. CDR3 region: CASSLWQVGSGNTIYF. The CDR3 coding sequence is TGTGCCAGCAGTTTATGGCAGGTCGGCTCTGGAAACACCATATATTTT. The rearrangement joins TRBV28 to TRBJ1-3; D remains unclear. V gave up 0 bases and J gave up 0 bases, with 9 bases separating them. Germline CDR1 is MDHEN and CDR2 is SYDVKM. CDR3 length: 16 residues. Supplemented by reference TRBV28 and TRBJ1-3, the full variable domain reads DVKVTQSSRYLVKRTGEKVFLECVQDMDHENMFWYRQDPGLGLRLIYFSYDVKMKEKGDIPEGYSVSREKKERFSLILESASTNQTSMYLCASSLWQVGSGNTIYFGEGSWLTVV.

The CDR3 loop reads CATSDLQEWREPTYEQYF. Here the CDR3 DNA reads TGTGCCACCAGTGATTTGCAAGAATGGCGGGAGCCCACCTACGAGCAGTACTTC. J is TRBJ2-7 and V is TRBV24-1, with 7 bases that match TRBD2. Losses at the gene ends were 0 bases for V and 2 bases for J; bases not matched to a gene: 12. Per germline, CDR1 KGHDR and CDR2 SFDVKD. This CDR3 comprises 18 residues.

On this clonotype: Given a much more abundant clone one base away, this may be a read error. The V and J genes are TRBV20-1 and TRBJ2-1, with 11 bases lining up with TRBD2. CDR3 length: 15 residues. After removal of 5 bases from V and 3 bases from J, the junction contained 6 bases not matched to a gene. Germline-derived CDR1 and CDR2 are DFQATT and SNEGSKA (reference sequence). This CDR3 is CSAPPGTSGYNEQFF. The CDR3 coding sequence is TGCAGTGCTCCTCCCGGGACTAGCGGCTACAATGAGCAGTTCTTC.

This clonotype was counted between two and nine times. The rearrangement links TRBV6-6 to TRBJ2-1; 7 bases agree with TRBD2. CDR3 length: 13 amino acids. V lost 2 bases to trimming and J lost 8 bases; unmatched junction nucleotides: 3. Germline V gene data show CDR1 as MNHNY and CDR2 as SVGAGI (reference sequence). The CDR3 DNA follows: TGTGCCAGCAGTTACCCCGCGGGGGATGAGCAGTTCTTC. Encoded protein: CASSYPAGDEQFF.

This clonotype was counted between two and nine times. This chain uses TRBV11-2 with TRBJ2-7; 10 bases line up with TRBD1. Germline CDR1 reads SGHAT; CDR2 reads FQNNGV. V lost 7 bases, J lost 12 bases, and 15 bases stayed unmatched. CDR3 size: 14 residues. DNA for the CDR3: TGTGCCAGCAACTCGCCGGGACAGGGGAACCTCGTGTACTTC. As protein: CASNSPGQGNLVYF.

This clonotype was detected only a few times. V gene TRBV11-2 combines with J gene TRBJ1-5, with 7 bases identical to TRBD1. Germline-derived CDR1 and CDR2 are SGHAT and FQNNGV. Trimming at V came to 1 base and at J to 6 bases, leaving 6 bases not matched to a gene. This CDR3 region has 15 residues. The CDR3 DNA follows: TGTGCCAGCAGCTTAGGGGCCACAGGGGCTCAGCCCCAGCATTTT. Encoded protein: CASSLGATGAQPQHF.

This clonotype was seen only a few times. The chain uses TRBV7-2 and TRBJ2-1, with D uncertain. The CDR3 is 20 amino acids. The germline CDR1 and CDR2 sequences are SGHTA and FQGNSA. Trimming took off 1 base at V and 0 bases at J, with 22 bases between the two ends. CDR3 DNA: TGTGCCAGCAGCTTAGGTTCCGCAGGCCAAAGCCGAAGCTCCTACAATGAGCAGTTCTTC. Translating it yields CASSLGSAGQSRSSYNEQFF.

There are many counts of this clonotype. The V and J genes are TRBV6-2 or TRBV6-3 and TRBJ1-5, with a possible D match to TRBD1 (6 bases). V was trimmed by 5 bases and J by 7 bases, leaving 15 bases between them. The CDR3 runs 14 residues. Germline CDR1 MNHEY, CDR2 SVGEGT. CDR3 nucleotide sequence: TGTGCCAGCAGTCAATCAGGGGATCGGCAGCCCCAGCATTTT. This encodes CASSQSGDRQPQHF.

The chain employs TRBV6-2 or TRBV6-3 and TRBJ2-1; D may be TRBD2 (6 bases). The CDR3 has 16 residues. Germline values: CDR1 MNHEY, CDR2 SVGEGT. Between the trimmed V and J ends, which lost 6 bases and 7 bases, there was a span of 22 bases. DNA of the CDR3: TGTGCCAGCAGCGACTTGGCGGGGACGATGGAGAATGAGCAGTTCTTC. Protein: CASSDLAGTMENEQFF.

The chain employs TRBV9 and TRBJ2-1, with D possibly being TRBD1 or TRBD2 (6 bases each). This CDR3 contains 17 residues. The germline gives CDR1 SGDLS, CDR2 YYNGEE. The V gene lost 2 bases and the J gene lost 6 bases, with 21 bases spanning the gap. Here the CDR3 reads CASSVGGGTSGFNEQFF. The CDR3 bases are TGTGCCAGCAGCGTGGGGGGCGGGACCAGCGGCTTCAATGAGCAGTTCTTC.

The V and J genes are TRBV5-1 and TRBJ2-1; D remains unclear. Germline-derived CDR1 and CDR2 are SGHRS and YFSETQ. The CDR3 covers 14 residues. The ends were cut back, 5 bases at V and 4 bases at J, with 13 bases in the middle. CDR3: CASSPRNTYNEQFF. For the CDR3, the DNA is TGCGCCAGCAGTCCGCGGAACACTTACAATGAGCAGTTCTTC.

The chain employs TRBV20-1 and TRBJ2-3; D not certain. CDR3 size: 13 residues. Germline CDR1 is DFQATT and CDR2 is SNEGSKA (reference sequence). The germline V and J ends were trimmed by 0 bases and 6 bases, with 10 bases remaining between them. CDR3 sequence (DNA): TGCAGTGCTAGAGAGAGCCCTTCGGATACGCAGTATTTT. Translated, it gives CSARESPSDTQYF.

This clonotype was found a few times. The chain links TRBV12-3 or TRBV12-4 to TRBJ2-1; either TRBD1 or TRBD2 may supply D (5 bases each). V was pared by 5 bases and J by 4 bases, with 15 bases between. The CDR3 has 15 amino acids. The CDR3 protein is CASSPGNGAYNEQFF. Here the CDR3 DNA reads TGTGCCAGCAGTCCCGGCAACGGGGCTTACAATGAGCAGTTCTTC.